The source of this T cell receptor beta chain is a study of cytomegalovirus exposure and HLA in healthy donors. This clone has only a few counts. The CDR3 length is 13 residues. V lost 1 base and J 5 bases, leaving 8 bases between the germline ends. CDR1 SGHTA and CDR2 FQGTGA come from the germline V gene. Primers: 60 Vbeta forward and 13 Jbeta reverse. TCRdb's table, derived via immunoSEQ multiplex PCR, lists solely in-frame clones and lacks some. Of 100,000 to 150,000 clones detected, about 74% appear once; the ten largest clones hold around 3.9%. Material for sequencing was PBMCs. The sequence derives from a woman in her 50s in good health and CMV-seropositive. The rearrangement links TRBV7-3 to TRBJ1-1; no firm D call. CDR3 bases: TGTGCCAGCAGCTTAAATGCTAGGACTGAAGCTTTCTTT. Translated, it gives CASSLNARTEAFF.